This T cell receptor (beta chain) was recorded in a study of T cells in localized non-small cell lung cancer. Study-level points and caveats: Out of the top 100 tumor clones, a median roughly 58 were seen in adjacent lung.

Generated by immunoSEQ multiplex PCR, the TCRdb table keeps only in-frame clones and is missing some. The table shows about 28,000 clones, with approximately 90% occurring only once. To note about this clone: Its antigen is not identified.

The CDR3 totals 14 residues. The germline V and J ends were trimmed by 2 bases and 2 bases, with 10 bases remaining between them. Per the germline V gene, CDR1 is KGHSH and CDR2 is LQKENI. Sequencing used peripheral blood, obtained before any cancer treatment. The clonotype originates from a female donor over 55 with stage I lung adenocarcinoma. The chain is built from TRBV18 and TRBJ2-7; D is undetermined. The CDR3 spells CASSPAAAAYEQYF. In nucleotides, the CDR3 is TGTGCCAGCTCACCAGCGGCAGCCGCCTACGAGCAGTACTTC. Full variable domain (outside the CDR3, taken from reference TRBV18 and TRBJ2-7): NAGVMQNPRHLVRRRGQEARLRCSPMKGHSHVYWYRQLPEEGLKFMVYLQKENIIDESGMPKERFSAEFPKEGPSILRIQQVVRGDSAAYFCASSPAAAAYEQYFGPGTRLTVT.